Below, one T cell receptor beta chain is given with its context. The entry originates in a study of CD8 T cells in Susac syndrome. Random-hexamer reverse transcription was applied to about 0.45 to 1 ug RNA. TCRdb re-called the immunoSEQ multiplex PCR reads with MiXCR, one entry per CDR3 protein. The sample carries around 200,000 distinct CDR3 sequences, approximately 94% recorded once. CDR3 length: 14 residues. V was clipped by 5 bases and J by 5 bases, with 10 bases between them. Looked up from germline, CDR1 is MDHEN and CDR2 is SYDVKM. Material: CD4+ T cells from PBMCs. This sequence joins TRBV28 and TRBJ1-6, with no clear D. The sequence was obtained from a human donor with multiple sclerosis. CDR3 loop: CASSLLLHNSPLHF. The CDR3 DNA reads TGTGCCAGCAGTCTGCTACTCCATAATTCACCCCTCCACTTT.